This T cell receptor beta chain was documented in a study of response to subunit inactivated influenza vaccine. This clonotype was observed at least ten times. Antigen unknown. Whole-study findings and limits: Every seasonal influenza vaccination brings in few new T cells, the authors suggested.

TCRdb passed the RT-PCR reads through MiXCR, listing each CDR3 protein once. The table shows roughly 520,000 distinct CDR3 sequences, with roughly 23% occurring only once. The CDR3 has 14 amino acids. V shed 11 bases, J shed 0 bases, and the junction held 5 bases outside the gene matches. This receptor was identified in a man in his fifties or sixties who received an inactivated influenza vaccine. The specimen was CD4+ T cells sorted from PBMCs, collected around 5 days after vaccination. This chain links TRBV12-3 or TRBV12-4 with TRBJ2-1; 9 nucleotides match TRBD2. The CDR3 sequence: CADAGGSSYNEQFF. In DNA form, the CDR3 reads TGTGCCGACGCGGGGGGGAGCTCCTACAATGAGCAGTTCTTC.